A selection of T cell receptor beta chains follows, all from one sample in a study of response to subunit inactivated influenza vaccine. TCRdb fed the RT-PCR reads into MiXCR, producing one record per CDR3 protein. The profile shows roughly 290,000 distinct CDR3 sequences, roughly 22% of them singletons. Sample: PBMCs from blood, taken less than 22 months after vaccination. All receptors come from a man between 50 and 75 years old who received an inactivated influenza vaccine. Each CDR3 is given with its conserved first and last residue. A D gene is named only where the DNA matches it firmly. The size of a clone is reported for some rows only, either as once, few or many, or as a class for expanded clones.

clone_size	d_call	v_call	j_call	cdr3_nt	cdr3_aa
few	TRBD1	TRBV29-1	TRBJ1-5	TGCAGCGTGGTTACAGGGGGTATGGATCAGCCCCAGCATTTT	CSVVTGGMDQPQHF
few	.	TRBV4-3	TRBJ1-4	TGCGCCAGCAGCCAACAGGGATCCGAAAAACTGTTTTTT	CASSQQGSEKLFF
many	TRBD2	TRBV5-1	TRBJ2-1	TGCGCCAGCAGAATCGGAGGGACTACCAATGAGCAGTTCTTC	CASRIGGTTNEQFF
many	TRBD1	TRBV6-1	TRBJ2-6	TGTGCCAGCAAACCGGGTCAGGGGGCCACCTCTGGGGCCAACGTCCTGACTTTC	CASKPGQGATSGANVLTF
many	TRBD1	TRBV7-2	TRBJ1-1	TGTGCCAGCAGCTTAGACAGGGGACAAAACACTGAAGCTTTCTTT	CASSLDRGQNTEAFF
.	TRBD2	TRBV20-1	TRBJ2-1	TGCAGTGCTAGATCTGGGCTAGCGGGAGGGAATGAGCAGTTCTTC	CSARSGLAGGNEQFF
few	.	TRBV6-1	TRBJ1-6	TGTGCCAGCAACGAACAGGGATCGAATTCACCCCTCCACTTT	CASNEQGSNSPLHF
.	TRBD2	TRBV20-1	TRBJ2-1	TGCAGTGCCCGGGAGGGTCCTATTGGCGATGAGCAGTTCTTC	CSAREGPIGDEQFF
many	.	TRBV29-1	TRBJ1-5	TGCAGCGTTGTAGAAACCGACCCAAATCAGCCCCAGCATTTT	CSVVETDPNQPQHF
.	.	TRBV20-1	TRBJ2-5	TGCAGTGCTAACGGAATCCAAGAGACCCAGTACTTC	CSANGIQETQYF
.	TRBD1	TRBV5-1	TRBJ2-7	TGCGCCAGCAGCAAGAACAGGGGCGAGCAGTACTTC	CASSKNRGEQYF
few	TRBD1	TRBV9	TRBJ1-4	TGTGCCAGCAGCCCCCAGGGGGGGATTAATGAAAAACTGTTTTTT	CASSPQGGINEKLFF
few	TRBD1	TRBV30	TRBJ1-2	TGTGCCTGGAGTCCCCGGACAGGGAAGGCCCTGGATGGCTACACCTTC	CAWSPRTGKALDGYTF
few	.	TRBV5-1	TRBJ1-5	TGCGCCAGCAGCTTGGTGCAGGGGACGGAGCCCCAGCATTTT	CASSLVQGTEPQHF
.	TRBD2	TRBV23-1	TRBJ2-1	TGCGCCAGCAGTCTCCGGGGAGGGGCCGAACCCTCCTACAATGAGCAGTTCTTC	CASSLRGGAEPSYNEQFF
many	.	TRBV6-1	TRBJ1-5	TGTGCCAGCAGAAAGGACGGTAATCAGCCCCAGCATTTT	CASRKDGNQPQHF
many	.	TRBV5-1	TRBJ1-2	TGCGCCAGCAGCTTGGACGCCGGCTATGGCTACACCTTC	CASSLDAGYGYTF
.	.	TRBV7-2	TRBJ1-5	TGTGCCCTCAATCAGGGGAATGAAAGCAATCAGCCCCAGCATTTT	CALNQGNESNQPQHF
few	TRBD2	TRBV7-8	TRBJ2-3	TGTGCCAGCAGCTCCAGTCCGGGACTAGCGGCGCAGTATTTT	CASSSSPGLAAQYF
few	.	TRBV12-3/TRBV12-4	TRBJ1-3	TGTGCCAGCACCATCGGGGACACCATATATTTT	CASTIGDTIYF
few	.	TRBV19	TRBJ1-1	TGTGCCAGTAGTATCGGATCTTCGAACACTGAAGCTTTCTTT	CASSIGSSNTEAFF
.	.	TRBV12-3/TRBV12-4	TRBJ1-1	TGTGCCAGCAGTTATGGAGGAGAGAACACTGAAGCTTTCTTT	CASSYGGENTEAFF
.	.	TRBV10-3	TRBJ1-1	TGTGCCATCAGTGGGGCGCGGGGGCCTAGGAACACTGAAGCTTTCTTT	CAISGARGPRNTEAFF
few	.	TRBV10-3	TRBJ1-4	TGTGCCATCAGACGACAGGTTAATGAAAAACTGTTTTTT	CAIRRQVNEKLFF
few	TRBD1	TRBV20-1	TRBJ1-2	TGCAGTGCTTCGTGGACAGGGGGCTTAAATGGCTACACCTTC	CSASWTGGLNGYTF
.	.	TRBV7-2	TRBJ2-1	TGTGCCAGCAGCTCCCCCTCAGTTAGCTCCTACAATGAGCAGTTCTTC	CASSSPSVSSYNEQFF
.	TRBD1	TRBV7-8	TRBJ1-1	TGTGCCAGCAGAGCCGGGACAGGGGGAACTGAAGCTTTCTTT	CASRAGTGGTEAFF
few	TRBD1	TRBV20-1	TRBJ1-1	TGCAGTGCTAAGGCCCCTTCCGACAGGGGATTTGTGATCACTGAAGCTTTCTTT	CSAKAPSDRGFVITEAFF
.	.	TRBV4-3	TRBJ2-7	TGCGCCAGCAGCCAAGACAGGGCCAGCTCCTACGAGCAGTACTTC	CASSQDRASSYEQYF
.	.	TRBV27	TRBJ2-7	TGTGCCAGCAGTCCCTCGATCCCTCCGGTCTACGAGCAGTACTTC	CASSPSIPPVYEQYF
few	TRBD1	TRBV4-1	TRBJ1-5	TGCGCCAGCAGCCAAGTAGGGGGACAGGGCACTCAGCCCCAGCATTTT	CASSQVGGQGTQPQHF
few	.	TRBV6-2/TRBV6-3	TRBJ2-7	TGTGCCAGCAGATCCACGGGGGCCAACTCCTACGAGCAGTACTTC	CASRSTGANSYEQYF
.	TRBD1	TRBV19	TRBJ1-5	TGTGCCAGTAGACCGGGACAGGGAAGCAATCAGCCCCAGCATTTT	CASRPGQGSNQPQHF
many	.	TRBV5-1	TRBJ1-2	TGCGCCAGCAGGCGCGGGGGTCAGGATACGGACTATGGCTACACCTTC	CASRRGGQDTDYGYTF
few	.	TRBV20-1	TRBJ1-2	TGCAGTGCTAAATATGGGGGGCCGGGCTATGGCTACACCTTC	CSAKYGGPGYGYTF
many	.	TRBV7-2	TRBJ1-2	TGTGCCAGCAGCCTCTCGAGTGGGCAGGGCGACTATGGCTACACCTTC	CASSLSSGQGDYGYTF
.	TRBD2	TRBV7-9	TRBJ2-1	TGTGCCAGCAGCTTATCGGGGGGAGTAAACAATGAGCAGTTCTTC	CASSLSGGVNNEQFF
few	.	TRBV12-3/TRBV12-4	TRBJ1-1	TGTGCCAGCAGTTTGACAGTGCGGCAAACTGAAGCTTTCTTT	CASSLTVRQTEAFF
.	TRBD1	TRBV28	TRBJ2-7	TGTGCCAGCAGACCCCAGGGACAGGCCAGCTACGAGCAGTACTTC	CASRPQGQASYEQYF
few	.	TRBV4-3	TRBJ2-7	TGCGCCAGCAGCCAAGAGCTCAGCAGGAATTACGTAAAAGCCTACGAGCAGTACTTC	CASSQELSRNYVKAYEQYF
few	.	TRBV4-3	TRBJ1-2	TGCGCCAGCAGCCACTATGGGGGTTTTAATGGCTACACCTTC	CASSHYGGFNGYTF